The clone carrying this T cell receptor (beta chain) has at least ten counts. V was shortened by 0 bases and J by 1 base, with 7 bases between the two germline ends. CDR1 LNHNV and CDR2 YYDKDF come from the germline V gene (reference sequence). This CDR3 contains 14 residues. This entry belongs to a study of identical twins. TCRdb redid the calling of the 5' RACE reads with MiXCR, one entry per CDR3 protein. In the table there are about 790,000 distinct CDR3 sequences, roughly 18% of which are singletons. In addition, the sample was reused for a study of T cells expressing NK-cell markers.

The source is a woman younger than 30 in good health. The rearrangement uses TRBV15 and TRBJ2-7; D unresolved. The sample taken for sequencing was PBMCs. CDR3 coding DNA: TGTGCCACCAGCAGAGATACCTGGTCCTACGAGCAGTACTTC. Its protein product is CATSRDTWSYEQYF.